This T cell receptor (beta chain) comes out of a study of CD8 T cells in Susac syndrome. The CDR3 has 14 residues. Trimming cost V 5 bases and J 1 base, with 14 bases left between them. CDR1 and CDR2 (germline): DFQATT, SNEGSKA (reference sequence). The control group consisted of healthy donors matched for age and sex. TEMRA cells were FACS-enriched, while CD8+ and CD4+ T cells were negatively isolated. This clonotype was detected once. Its antigen is unknown. Random hexamers served to reverse transcribe roughly 0.45 to 1 ug RNA. Amplification of TCR beta CDR3 across 54 Vbeta and 13 Jbeta was performed with immunoSEQ multiplex PCR. TCRdb reprocessed the immunoSEQ multiplex PCR reads with MiXCR, giving one entry per CDR3 protein. This table holds roughly 200,000 distinct CDR3 sequences, around 96% found once. Study findings and constraints: Acknowledgment was made by the study that its TCR sequencing and HLA analysis involved a relatively small number of individuals.

This chain connects TRBV20-1 to TRBJ1-1; D is ambiguous. The receptor was derived from a human donor in good health. The sample taken for sequencing was CD4+ T cells from PBMCs. CDR3 sequence: CSAPRTGPNTEAFF. In DNA, the CDR3 is TGCAGTGCTCCCCGGACCGGGCCGAACACTGAAGCTTTCTTT.